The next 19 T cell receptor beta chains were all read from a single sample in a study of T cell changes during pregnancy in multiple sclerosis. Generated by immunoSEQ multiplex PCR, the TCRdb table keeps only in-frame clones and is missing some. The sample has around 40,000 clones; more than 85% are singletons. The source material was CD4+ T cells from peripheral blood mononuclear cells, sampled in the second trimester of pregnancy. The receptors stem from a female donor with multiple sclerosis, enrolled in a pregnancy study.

In DNA form, the CDR3 reads TGTGCCAGCACCCTCAAGCATCAGCCCCAGCATTTT. Translation gives CASTLKHQPQHF. The V call is TRBV28, the J call TRBJ1-5; D is unresolved. The CDR3 is 12 amino acids. V lost 7 bases and J lost 5, with 9 bases in between. Germline CDR1 is MDHEN and CDR2 is SYDVKM.

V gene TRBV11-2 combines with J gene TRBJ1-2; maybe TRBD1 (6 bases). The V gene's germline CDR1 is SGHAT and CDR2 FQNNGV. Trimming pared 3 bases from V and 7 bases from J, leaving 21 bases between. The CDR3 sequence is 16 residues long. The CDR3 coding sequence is TGTGCCAGCAGCTTGGGAGCGGGACACGGAGATGGTGGCTACACCTTC. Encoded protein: CASSLGAGHGDGGYTF.

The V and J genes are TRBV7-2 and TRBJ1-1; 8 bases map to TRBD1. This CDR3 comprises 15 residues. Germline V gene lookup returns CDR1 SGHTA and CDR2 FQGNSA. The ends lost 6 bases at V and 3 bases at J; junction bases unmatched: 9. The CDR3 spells CASRKTQGADTEAFF. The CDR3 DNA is TGTGCCAGCAGGAAGACTCAGGGGGCGGACACTGAAGCTTTCTTT.

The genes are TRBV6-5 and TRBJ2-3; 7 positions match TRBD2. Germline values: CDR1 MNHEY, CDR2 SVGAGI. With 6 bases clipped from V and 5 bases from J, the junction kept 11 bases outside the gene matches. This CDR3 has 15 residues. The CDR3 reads CASRNPSGSKDTQYF. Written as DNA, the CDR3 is TGTGCCAGCAGGAACCCTAGCGGTAGTAAAGATACGCAGTATTTT.

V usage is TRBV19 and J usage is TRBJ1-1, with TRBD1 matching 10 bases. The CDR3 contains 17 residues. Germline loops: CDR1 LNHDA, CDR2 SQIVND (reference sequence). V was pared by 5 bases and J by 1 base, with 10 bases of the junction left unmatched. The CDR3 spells CASSREGTGVGNTEAFF. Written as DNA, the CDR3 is TGTGCCAGTAGTCGGGAGGGGACAGGGGTGGGGAACACTGAAGCTTTCTTT.

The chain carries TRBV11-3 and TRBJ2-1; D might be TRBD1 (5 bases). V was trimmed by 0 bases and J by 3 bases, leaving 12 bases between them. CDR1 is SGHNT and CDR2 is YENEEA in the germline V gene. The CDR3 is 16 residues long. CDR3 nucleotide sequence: TGTGCCAGCAGCTTAGATAGTCGTCAGGGCTACAATGAGCAGTTCTTC. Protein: CASSLDSRQGYNEQFF.

The CDR3 DNA reads TGTGCCAGCAGCTTAGCGGGACAGAACTACGAGCAGTACTTC. Translation gives CASSLAGQNYEQYF. This chain joins TRBV11-2 and TRBJ2-7; 7 bases align to TRBD1. Germline CDR1 and CDR2: SGHAT and FQNNGV. The junction had 3 bases not matched to a gene; V was cut back by 1 base and J by 3 bases. This CDR3 comprises 14 residues.

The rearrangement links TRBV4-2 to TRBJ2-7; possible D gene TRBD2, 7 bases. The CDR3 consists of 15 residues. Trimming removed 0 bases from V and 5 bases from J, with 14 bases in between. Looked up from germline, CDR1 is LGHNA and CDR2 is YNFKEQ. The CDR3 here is CASSQDHGGLNEQYF. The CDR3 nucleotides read TGTGCCAGCAGCCAAGACCACGGGGGGCTCAACGAGCAGTACTTC.

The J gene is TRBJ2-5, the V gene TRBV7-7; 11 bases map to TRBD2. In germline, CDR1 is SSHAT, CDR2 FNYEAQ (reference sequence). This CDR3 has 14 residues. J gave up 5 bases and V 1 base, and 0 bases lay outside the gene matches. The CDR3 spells CASSLGTSGETQYF. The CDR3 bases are TGTGCCAGCAGCTTAGGGACTAGCGGGGAGACCCAGTACTTC.

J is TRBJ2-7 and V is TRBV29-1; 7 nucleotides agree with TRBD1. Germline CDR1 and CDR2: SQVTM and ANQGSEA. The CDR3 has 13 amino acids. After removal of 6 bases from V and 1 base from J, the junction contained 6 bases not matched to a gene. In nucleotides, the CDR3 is TGCAGCGTCCTGAGGGACAGTTCCTACGAGCAGTACTTC. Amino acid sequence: CSVLRDSSYEQYF.

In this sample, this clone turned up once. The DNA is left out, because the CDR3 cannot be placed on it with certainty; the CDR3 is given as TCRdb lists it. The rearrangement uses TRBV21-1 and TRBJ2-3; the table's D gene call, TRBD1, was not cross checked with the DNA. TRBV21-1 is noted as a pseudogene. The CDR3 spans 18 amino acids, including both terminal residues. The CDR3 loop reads CASILEGQGAQGTDTQYF.

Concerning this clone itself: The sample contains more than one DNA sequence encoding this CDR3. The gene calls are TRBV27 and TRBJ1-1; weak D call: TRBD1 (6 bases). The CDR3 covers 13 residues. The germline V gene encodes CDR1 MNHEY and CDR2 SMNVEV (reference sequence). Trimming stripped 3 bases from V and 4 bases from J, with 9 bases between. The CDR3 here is CASSLRGSTEAFF. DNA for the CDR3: TGTGCCAGCAGTTTGAGGGGGAGCACTGAAGCTTTCTTT.

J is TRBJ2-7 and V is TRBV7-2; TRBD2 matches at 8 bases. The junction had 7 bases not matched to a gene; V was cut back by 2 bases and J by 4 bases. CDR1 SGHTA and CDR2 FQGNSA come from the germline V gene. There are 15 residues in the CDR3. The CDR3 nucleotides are TGTGCCAGCAGCTTATCAACGGGGGGGTTTTACGAGCAGTACTTC. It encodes CASSLSTGGFYEQYF. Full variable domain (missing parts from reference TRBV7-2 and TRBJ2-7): GAGVSQSPSNKVTEKGKDVELRCDPISGHTALYWYRQSLGQGLEFLIYFQGNSAPDKSGLPSDRFSAERTGGSVSTLTIQRTQQEDSAVYLCASSLSTGGFYEQYFGPGTRLTVT.

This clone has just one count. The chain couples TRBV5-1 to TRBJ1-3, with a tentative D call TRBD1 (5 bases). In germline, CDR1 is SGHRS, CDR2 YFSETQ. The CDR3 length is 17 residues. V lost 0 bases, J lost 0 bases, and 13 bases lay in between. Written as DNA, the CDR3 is TGCGCCAGCAGCTTGGGGCCAGGGACTAGCTCTGGAAACACCATATATTTT. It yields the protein CASSLGPGTSSGNTIYF.

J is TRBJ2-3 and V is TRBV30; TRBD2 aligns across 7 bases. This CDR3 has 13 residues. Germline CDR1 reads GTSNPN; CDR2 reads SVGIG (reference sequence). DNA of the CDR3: TGTGCATCGGGGACTACCAGCGCAGATACGCAGTATTTT. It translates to CASGTTSADTQYF.

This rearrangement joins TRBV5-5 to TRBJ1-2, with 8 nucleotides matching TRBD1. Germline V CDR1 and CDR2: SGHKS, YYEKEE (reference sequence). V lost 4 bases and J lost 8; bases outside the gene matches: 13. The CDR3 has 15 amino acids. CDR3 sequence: CASSQLWSGGEGYTF. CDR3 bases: TGTGCCAGCAGCCAACTTTGGTCAGGGGGCGAAGGCTACACCTTC.

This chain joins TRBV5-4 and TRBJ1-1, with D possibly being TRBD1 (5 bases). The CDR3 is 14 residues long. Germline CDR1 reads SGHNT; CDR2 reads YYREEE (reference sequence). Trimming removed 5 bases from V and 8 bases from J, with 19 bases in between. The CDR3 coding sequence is TGTGCCAGCAGACAGAGTGTACAGGAGTTGGAAGCTTTCTTT. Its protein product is CASRQSVQELEAFF.

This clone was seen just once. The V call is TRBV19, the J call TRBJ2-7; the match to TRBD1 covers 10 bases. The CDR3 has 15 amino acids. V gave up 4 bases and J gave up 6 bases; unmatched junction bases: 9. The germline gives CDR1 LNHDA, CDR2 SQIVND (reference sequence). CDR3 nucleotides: TGTGCCAGTAGTACCGGGACAGGGGTATTTGGCGAGCAGTACTTC. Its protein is CASSTGTGVFGEQYF.

Written as DNA, the CDR3 is TGTGCCAGCAGCGGCCTCAGTAATGAAAAACTGTTTTTT. Its translation is CASSGLSNEKLFF. V is TRBV9 and J is TRBJ1-4; no firm D call. Germline CDR1 is SGDLS and CDR2 is YYNGEE. With 3 bases removed from V and 4 bases from J, the gap between germline ends came to 7 bases. The CDR3 is 13 residues long.